Given below is one T cell receptor (beta chain) in context. Its specific antigen is unknown. The input lacks base qualities; no much larger clone sits a single base away. These data belong to a study of beta chain features in type 1 diabetes (dated 2018 in TCRdb). About the full investigation: Patients and healthy donors did not differ in mean age, gender distribution, total cell number or subset yield. A total of roughly 99 million sorted cells were examined across all samples, and the number of cells per subset was strongly correlated with RNA yield. In the study, TCRB repertoires of sorted circulating CD4+ T cell subsets from recently diagnosed type 1 diabetes patients were compared with those of matched healthy donors. Naive and central memory subsets were obtained from all 30 or so donors, but regulatory and stem cell-like memory subsets were isolated from only 8 patients and 8 healthy donors.

The entire isolated RNA was reverse transcribed using the High Capacity cDNA Reverse Transcription Kit, and thus expressed TCRB transcripts were sequenced. Naive, central memory and regulatory T cell samples underwent deep immunoSEQ sequencing, averaging roughly 3.3 million total reads per sample. Sorted cells were lysed in RLT buffer and RNA was extracted with DNase-treated RNeasy Micro or Mini kits, depending on cell number. Each cell subset was processed on its own to prevent cross-contamination, while patient and healthy donor samples were processed together. The immunoSEQ multiplex PCR was used to amplify TCRB sequences from cDNA, generating 87-bp fragments that spanned the CDR3 region. Amplicons were sequenced on the Illumina HiSeq platform. Concerning the study's data processing: PCR bias was corrected computationally using synthetic template baselines, and reads within Hamming distance 2 were collapsed, with unmergeable singletons discarded. By aligning reads against IMGT, V, D and J genes, CDR3 length, and insertions or deletions at six rearrangement sites were assigned. Within each subset, clonotype counts were normalized to sorted cell number, and only after that were true diversity and Gini coefficients computed with the tcR R package. The overlap coefficient, calculated on TCRB nucleotide sequences, was used to quantify repertoire sharing. As a proxy for the pre-selection repertoire, out-of-frame TCRB sequences from naive cells were analyzed. TCRdb holds this immuneACCESS table with in-frame rearrangements only. Some clones are missing; in checked studies, unresolved V genes explain under half, and the rest has no known cause. V and J calls and clone size are those listed in that table; D and trimming were worked out from the DNA. The sample includes hundreds of thousands of clones, with 15% to 18% observed a single time. The ten top clones hold 0.093% of the sample.

On the study overall, not on this receptor specifically: Fewer insertions and more nucleotide deletions at VDJ recombination sites were observed in patients with type 1 diabetes, implying thymic rearrangement abnormalities. Because small numbers of individuals were included in the HLA sub-analyses, any influence of HLA type on TCRB rearrangement was left unresolved. Naive, central memory and regulatory TCRB repertoires appeared more similar among patients than among healthy donors. A moderate but significant shortening of TCRB CDR3 length was observed in type 1 diabetes patients in all four CD4+ subsets. Shorter templates might have been favored by PCR, but patient and control samples were amplified and corrected together, so both groups would have been affected equally by any skew. Because cDNA was sequenced instead of genomic DNA, highly expressing activated cells could be over-represented, though the groups showed no difference in activation or CD3 levels.

Each donor gave one peripheral blood draw, approximately 110 mL on average, collected into heparinised tubes. Using a panel that included CD45RO, CCR7, CD25, CD127, CD95 and CD27, naive, central memory, regulatory and stem cell-like memory CD4+ T cells were sorted on a BD FACSAria II. Every sorted population had a purity above 95%. Right away, PBMCs were isolated by Lymphoprep density gradient centrifugation and were stained directly, with no culture step. To minimize batch effects, samples were stained and sorted in pairs, one healthy donor with one patient per experiment. The sample comprised naive CD4+ T cells from blood. Taken with the paper, the label for cell subset or site translates to: true naive CD4+ T cells. The TCR was taken from a man aged 18 to 29 in good health.

The DNA is as follows: TGTGCCAGCAGCTTACAGGGTTGGAACACTGAAGCTTTCTTT. The resulting protein is CASSLQGWNTEAFF. The rearranged segments are TRBV11-3 and TRBJ1-1, and perhaps TRBD1 as D gene, on 5 matching bases. V is cut by 2 bases and J by 1 base, and the space between the germline ends is 8 bases. The CDR3 contains 14 residues, cysteine and phenylalanine counted. The retained sequence is limited to the CDR3, 42 bases, with the frame set at the first base. From a lookup of the germline V gene, CDR1 and CDR2 are SGHNT and YENEEA.